The 30 T cell receptor beta chains below come from one sample, sequenced in a study of early T cells in non-severe SARS-CoV-2 infection. MiXCR was run by TCRdb on the 5' RACE reads, yielding one entry per CDR3 protein. The sample has 84,000 or so distinct CDR3 sequences; roughly 12% are singletons. Material for sequencing was whole blood. Receptor source: an adult who was a healthcare worker with PCR-confirmed SARS-CoV-2 infection or an uninfected control (not recorded which).

The gene calls are TRBV12-3 or TRBV12-4 and TRBJ2-7; D is uncertain. With 4 bases removed from V and 3 bases from J, the gap between germline ends came to 7 bases. The length of the CDR3 is 12 residues. This chain's CDR3 is CASSYLLYEQYF. The CDR3 DNA is TGTGCCAGCAGTTACCTCCTCTACGAGCAGTACTTC.

The CDR3 sequence: CASTLAPHTVYEQYF. CDR3 coding DNA: TGTGCCAGCACCCTTGCCCCTCATACAGTCTACGAGCAGTACTTC. The genes are TRBV6-1 and TRBJ2-7; unclear D gene. Germline loops: CDR1 MNHNS, CDR2 SASEGT. The CDR3 has 15 residues. V gave up 7 bases and J gave up 3 bases, with 19 bases separating them.

This clonotype showed up just a few times. The chain has TRBV9 and TRBJ2-2; D possibly corresponds to TRBD2 (6 bases). V was trimmed by 0 bases and J by 5 bases, leaving 11 bases between them. The CDR3 covers 15 residues. Germline lookup yields CDR1 SGDLS and CDR2 YYNGEE. The CDR3 region has the DNA TGTGCCAGCAGCGTAGGGGGCGCGGGGACCGGGGAGCTGTTTTTT. It yields the protein CASSVGGAGTGELFF.

The V and J genes are TRBV7-9 and TRBJ2-5; TRBD1 aligns across 7 bases. Per the germline V gene, CDR1 is SEHNR and CDR2 is FQNEAQ (reference sequence). This CDR3 has 14 residues. With V trimmed by 5 bases and J by 3 bases, 6 bases remained unmatched. The CDR3 loop reads CASSLRTGKETQYF. The CDR3 DNA sequence: TGTGCCAGCAGCCTAAGGACAGGAAAAGAGACCCAGTACTTC.

This clonotype was seen ten or more times. The chain employs TRBV6-5 and TRBJ1-2; the D is unclear. Trimming shortened V by 8 bases and J by 3 bases, and 13 bases separated the two germline ends. The CDR3 covers 13 residues. Germline CDR1 and CDR2: MNHEY and SVGAGI. The CDR3 nucleotides are TGTGCCAGCCACCCTTGGCAGGACTATGGCTACACCTTC. This gives the protein CASHPWQDYGYTF.

This clonotype was detected a few times. The chain combines TRBV10-3 with TRBJ2-7; maybe TRBD2 (6 bases). Germline V gene lookup returns CDR1 ENHRY and CDR2 SYGVKD. V gave up 5 bases and J gave up 5 bases, with 16 bases separating them. CDR3 length: 14 residues. The CDR3 loop is CAISQRRALDEQYF. DNA for the CDR3: TGTGCCATCAGTCAGCGGAGGGCCTTGGACGAGCAGTACTTC.

A few counts support this clonotype. V is TRBV19 and J is TRBJ2-1; a weak D match, TRBD2 (6 bases). V was cut by 6 bases and J by 4 bases, with 19 bases left in between. The length of the CDR3 is 16 residues. Germline V gene data show CDR1 as LNHDA and CDR2 as SQIVND (reference sequence). CDR3 region: CASSPPGSGLYNEQFF. In nucleotides, the CDR3 is TGTGCCAGTAGCCCCCCGGGTAGCGGTCTATACAATGAGCAGTTCTTC.

This clonotype was seen just once. The chain uses TRBV10-3 and TRBJ1-5; tentatively, D is TRBD1 (5 bases). Trimming shortened V by 7 bases and J by 3 bases, and 10 bases separated the two germline ends. This CDR3 has 13 amino acids. Germline CDR1 and CDR2: ENHRY and SYGVKD. CDR3 in amino acids: CAIKGTPNQPQHF. CDR3 sequence (DNA): TGTGCCATCAAGGGGACCCCCAATCAGCCCCAGCATTTT.

This clonotype was seen ten or more times. V and J are TRBV7-3 and TRBJ2-3; 7 nucleotides line up with TRBD2. V was clipped by 5 bases and J by 4 bases; unmatched bases: 9. The length of the CDR3 is 15 residues. The germline V gene encodes CDR1 SGHTA and CDR2 FQGTGA. CDR3 protein: CASSPKRGSADTQYF. In nucleotides, the CDR3 is TGTGCCAGCAGCCCCAAGCGGGGATCCGCAGATACGCAGTATTTT.

This clonotype was found a few times. The chain combines TRBV20-1 with TRBJ1-5, with a tentative D call TRBD1 (6 bases). CDR3 length: 16 residues. The V gene lost 0 bases and the J gene lost 7 bases, with 19 bases spanning the gap. Germline V gives CDR1 DFQATT, CDR2 SNEGSKA (reference sequence). DNA for the CDR3: TGCAGTGCTAGAGATACCGGGACACCGGATAGGCAGCCCCAGCATTTT. As protein: CSARDTGTPDRQPQHF.

On this clonotype itself: A read error may be the cause here, since a much bigger clone is one base away. This chain links TRBV7-9 with TRBJ2-6, with D uncertain. CDR1 SEHNR and CDR2 FQNEAQ come from the germline V gene (reference sequence). There are 13 residues in the CDR3. The DNA for the CDR3 is TGTGCCAACAGCTTCTCTGGGGCCAACGTCCTGACTTTC. Its translation is CANSFSGANVLTF.

This clonotype was detected many times. The chain links TRBV15 to TRBJ2-3; 11 positions agree with TRBD2. The V gene end was trimmed by 1 base and the J gene end by 0 bases; junction bases not matched to a gene: 12. This CDR3 region has 20 residues. Germline CDR1 LNHNV, CDR2 YYDKDF (reference sequence). CDR3 sequence: CATSRGLSSGRRSSTDTQYF. The CDR3 nucleotides read TGTGCCACCAGCAGAGGCCTCTCTAGCGGGAGGAGAAGCAGCACAGATACGCAGTATTTT.

This clonotype was seen only a few times. The V and J genes are TRBV5-1 and TRBJ2-7, with 13 positions matching TRBD2. The CDR3 runs 15 residues. The V gene's germline CDR1 is SGHRS and CDR2 YFSETQ. V shed 0 bases and J 4 bases; nucleotides not matched to a gene: 1. The CDR3 DNA reads as TGCGCCAGCAGCTTGGTACTAGCGGGAGGGTACGAGCAGTACTTC. Translating gives CASSLVLAGGYEQYF. The full variable domain, its missing parts supplied by reference TRBV5-1 and TRBJ2-7, is KAGVTQTPRYLIKTRGQQVTLSCSPISGHRSVSWYQQTPGQGLQFLFEYFSETQRNKGNFPGRFSGRQFSNSRSEMNVSTLELGDSALYLCASSLVLAGGYEQYFGPGTRLTVT.

At least ten counts were recorded for this clonotype. The chain couples TRBV11-2 to TRBJ1-2, with 9 positions matching TRBD1. Trimming removed 0 bases from V and 7 bases from J; junction bases left unmatched: 6. CDR1 and CDR2 from the germline V gene are SGHAT and FQNNGV. The CDR3 runs 15 residues. The CDR3 sequence: CASSLEVGTGSGYTF. DNA of the CDR3: TGTGCCAGCAGCTTAGAGGTCGGGACAGGGAGTGGCTACACCTTC.

V is TRBV20-1 and J is TRBJ1-1; D perhaps matches TRBD1 (5 bases). This CDR3 is built from 12 residues. Trimming left V 5 bases short and J 0 bases short, with 7 bases between. Germline V CDR1 and CDR2: DFQATT, SNEGSKA (reference sequence). As DNA, the CDR3 is TGCAGTGCTGCCAGGGTGAACACTGAAGCTTTCTTT. Protein sequence: CSAARVNTEAFF.

This clonotype was counted a few times. The rearrangement joins TRBV10-3 to TRBJ2-4, with 7 bases aligning to TRBD1. The CDR3 totals 20 residues. V shed 6 bases, J shed 0 bases, and the junction held 20 bases outside the gene matches. Germline V gene data show CDR1 as ENHRY and CDR2 as SYGVKD. The CDR3 loop reads CAIRVPTGTVIRLAKNIQYF. CDR3 in DNA: TGTGCCATCAGGGTACCTACGGGGACAGTGATTCGATTAGCCAAAAACATTCAGTACTTC.

This clonotype was observed at least ten times. The V and J genes are TRBV18 and TRBJ2-5; no definite D call. Germline-derived CDR1 and CDR2 are KGHSH and LQKENI. V was clipped by 6 bases and J by 1 base, with 3 bases between them. The CDR3 runs 11 residues. DNA of the CDR3: TGTGCCAGCTCCACCCAAGAGACCCAGTACTTC. Its translation: CASSTQETQYF.

V is TRBV7-8 and J is TRBJ2-1; the D call may be TRBD1 or TRBD2 (5 bases each). This CDR3 is 16 amino acids long. V was shortened by 3 bases and J by 4 bases, with 16 bases between the two germline ends. CDR1 is SGHVS, CDR2 FQNEAQ, per germline. In DNA, the CDR3 is TGTGCCAGCAGCTTTTACGGGGCGGATGGGTACAATGAGCAGTTCTTC. Translating it yields CASSFYGADGYNEQFF.

There are many counts of this clonotype. The CDR3 bases are TGTGCCAGCAGTTTTCCGGGGGAAAAACTGTTTTTT. Translated, it gives CASSFPGEKLFF. The chain has TRBV27 and TRBJ1-4; D remains ambiguous. This CDR3 region has 12 residues. Trimming removed 3 bases from V and 8 bases from J, with 7 bases in between. Germline V gene lookup returns CDR1 MNHEY and CDR2 SMNVEV (reference sequence).

The V call is TRBV11-1, the J call TRBJ2-1; unclear D gene. Trimming left V 0 bases short and J 0 bases short, with 6 bases between. CDR3 length equals 15 residues. The V gene's germline CDR1 is SGHAT and CDR2 FQDESV (reference sequence). The chain's CDR3 is CASSLAARSYNEQFF. CDR3 in DNA: TGTGCCAGCAGCTTAGCAGCGCGCTCCTACAATGAGCAGTTCTTC.

This rearrangement joins TRBV29-1 to TRBJ2-3; the match to TRBD1 covers 9 bases. CDR1 SQVTM and CDR2 ANQGSEA come from the germline V gene. CDR3 length: 12 residues. V gave up 7 bases and J gave up 3 bases; unmatched junction bases: 2. The CDR3 is CSAGTGTDTQYF. CDR3 nucleotide sequence: TGCAGCGCCGGGACAGGGACAGATACGCAGTATTTT.

Many counts were recorded for this clonotype. The chain uses TRBV6-6 and TRBJ2-5, with 13 nucleotides matching TRBD2. V gave up 7 bases and J gave up 2 bases; unmatched junction bases: 7. Germline V gene lookup returns CDR1 MNHNY and CDR2 SVGAGI (reference sequence). This CDR3 region has 16 residues. The CDR3 nucleotides read TGTGCCAGCACCCGAGGACTAGCGGGGGTACAAGAGACCCAGTACTTC. This codes for CASTRGLAGVQETQYF.

A remark on this clonotype: A much larger clone is a single base away; this may be a read error. This chain links TRBV30 with TRBJ2-3; the D is unclear. This CDR3 comprises 17 residues. The V and J ends lost 2 bases and 2 bases respectively, with 20 bases between them. Germline V gene data show CDR1 as GTSNPN and CDR2 as SVGIG (reference sequence). CDR3 loop: CAWSRPIGRVSTDTQYF. CDR3 coding DNA: TGTGCCTGGAGTAGACCGATCGGGCGAGTATCCACAGATACGCAGTATTTT.

This chain uses TRBV7-9 with TRBJ1-2; TRBD1 agrees at 11 bases. CDR3 length: 16 residues. The germline V gene has CDR1 SEHNR and CDR2 FQNEAQ (reference sequence). The J segment lost 1 base and the V segment lost 5 bases, leaving 6 bases of the junction unmatched. CDR3 sequence (DNA): TGTGCCAGCAGCCCCCGGACAGGGGGCAGTAACTATGGCTACACCTTC. The encoded protein is CASSPRTGGSNYGYTF.

About this clonotype itself: This may stem from a read error, because a much larger clone lies one nucleotide away. This chain links TRBV19 with TRBJ2-2; D is possibly TRBD2 (6 bases). The CDR3 has 15 residues. The germline gives CDR1 LNHDA, CDR2 SQIVND (reference sequence). V was pared by 8 bases and J by 1 base, with 14 bases between. Written as DNA, the CDR3 is TGTGCCAGTCGTACTAGCAGGAAGAACACCGGGGAGCTGTTTTTT. Amino acid sequence: CASRTSRKNTGELFF.

The genes are TRBV6-2 or TRBV6-3 and TRBJ2-1; TRBD1 aligns across 8 bases. The junction had 6 bases not matched to a gene; V was cut back by 6 bases and J by 2 bases. The CDR3 consists of 15 residues. Per the germline V gene, CDR1 is MNHEY and CDR2 is SVGEGT. CDR3 region: CASRPTGETYNEQFF. CDR3 nucleotides: TGTGCCAGCAGACCGACAGGGGAGACCTACAATGAGCAGTTCTTC.

This clonotype was counted many times. This sequence joins TRBV28 and TRBJ2-7; maybe TRBD1 (6 bases). In germline, CDR1 is MDHEN, CDR2 SYDVKM. V was trimmed by 6 bases and J by 3 bases, leaving 9 bases between them. The CDR3 is 12 amino acids. CDR3 region: CASREDSYEQYF. In DNA, the CDR3 is TGTGCCAGCAGGGAGGACAGCTACGAGCAGTACTTC.

This clonotype was picked up many times. The J gene is TRBJ1-1, the V gene TRBV29-1, with unresolved D. The length of the CDR3 is 12 residues. Trimming left V 0 bases short and J 7 bases short, with 9 bases between. Germline V gives CDR1 SQVTM, CDR2 ANQGSEA. The CDR3, as DNA: TGCAGCGTTGAAGATCGGAGCTATGAAGCTTTCTTT. Translating gives CSVEDRSYEAFF.

This clonotype was seen more than once but under ten times. The V gene is TRBV9, the J gene TRBJ2-5; 11 bases line up with TRBD2. The length of the CDR3 is 16 residues. The ends lost 1 base at V and 4 bases at J; junction bases unmatched: 6. Germline V CDR1 and CDR2: SGDLS, YYNGEE. The CDR3 nucleotides are TGTGCCAGCAGCGTATCCCTAGCGGGGGGCGGAGAGACCCAGTACTTC. It yields the protein CASSVSLAGGGETQYF.

Many counts were recorded for this clonotype. V is TRBV5-6 and J is TRBJ2-5; D could derive from TRBD1 or TRBD2 (6 bases each). V lost 4 bases, J lost 5 bases, and 15 bases lay in between. The germline CDR1 and CDR2 sequences are SGHDT and YYEEEE. CDR3 length: 14 residues. CDR3 region: CASSRGTSRETQYF. The CDR3 nucleotides read TGTGCCAGCAGCCGCGGGACATCTAGGGAGACCCAGTACTTC.